This T cell receptor beta chain was retrieved from a study of identical twins (dated by TCRdb to about 2016). In terms of the full investigation: To test whether fetal clonotypes persist, this study deep-sequenced TCR alpha and beta repertoires from monozygotic twins, from unrelated adults of various ages, and from cord blood. Replicate twin experiments were performed at different times using different library preparation protocols to rule out contamination. The investigation overall reported the following: In beta out-of-frame sequences, excess twin sharing was weaker, because having fewer shared sequences lowered the signal-to-noise ratio. Because the same donors could not be followed over many years, the conclusions depended on cross-sectional statistical analysis. Compared with coincidental sharing between unrelated individuals, an excess of low generation-probability sequences was observed among out-of-frame TCR alpha sequences shared between twins. Recombination models systematically underestimated out-of-frame TCR alpha sharing in monozygotic twins but agreed with sharing between unrelated individuals. Zero-insertion analyses could be partly confounded by invariant T cells such as MAIT and iNKT, though diverse VJ usage argued against such confounding for most clonotypes. Abundant cord blood beta clonotypes had fewer insertions, young adult naive repertoires showed a similar but weaker trend, and memory repertoires showed no such trend.

This clonotype has more than one count but fewer than ten. The clone's antigen remains unknown. Within one base of it there is no much larger clone, and no base qualities were kept. The method was 5' RACE. Sequencing relied on an Illumina HiSeq 2000. A universal primer binding site was introduced by template switching, and a unique molecular identifier was present in the final cDNA, enabling accurate counting of TCR cDNA molecules. Specific primers in the conserved constant-segment region were used to synthesize first-strand cDNA for TCR alpha and beta chains. To control for contamination, every cDNA library was double barcoded, receiving both a SMART-Mk sample barcode and Illumina barcodes. TruSeq adapter sequences, together with Illumina sample barcodes, were added in two successive PCR steps. Sequencing of the TCR alpha and beta cDNA libraries was done on the Illumina HiSeq platform using custom primers. The published analysis was carried out like this. Raw reads were processed with MiGEC to extract unique molecular identifiers, and MiXCR was used to determine CDR3 positions. Recombination models were inferred per individual with the repgenHMM and IGoR tools using an EM algorithm. The analysis of shared clonotypes was done with the tcR package in R, with sharing normalized by the product of cloneset sizes. To study raw recombination without the effects of thymic and clonal selection, out-of-frame nonproductive sequences were analyzed. The raw public data were reprocessed by TCRdb itself: fastp quality trimming at Q25, MiXCR clonotype calling, in-frame beta chains only. CDR3 protein duplicates are merged, each entry listing the most common genes and DNA. TCRdb, not the authors, supplied the V and J calls. The table for this sample lists a few hundred thousand distinct CDR3 sequences; 9.6% of them were counted only once. The ten largest account for roughly 3% of the sample.

Only healthy Caucasian donors were included. Three pairs of female monozygotic twins, all aged roughly 18 to 29 years, were included in the twin cohort. The RNA used for TCR libraries was isolated from peripheral blood mononuclear cells. These data were likewise used in another study, on yellow fever vaccine responses in identical twins. The second investigation adds: The authors reported that the T cell response to vaccination in identical twins appeared partly convergent and partly personalized. In identical twins, the study followed T cell clones that responded to the vaccine with precision.

The sample consisted of PBMCs. The sequence was obtained from a woman aged 18-29 years in good health.

The nucleotide sequence reads as follows: TGTGCCATCAGTGACCGAGACACTGGATTTAATGAGCAGTTCTTC. Its translation reads: CAISDRDTGFNEQFF. The chain links TRBV10-3 with TRBJ2-1, with the D gene too uncertain to name. CDR1 and CDR2, looked up from the germline V gene, are ENHRY and SYGVKD. The junction shows trimming of 3 bases on V and 7 bases on J, plus 16 bases between the germline ends. The CDR3, cysteine through phenylalanine, is 15 amino acids long. Just the 45-base CDR3 DNA is kept, in frame starting at base 1.